This T cell receptor beta chain emerged from a study of identical twins. This clonotype was seen many times. TCRdb re-called the 5' RACE reads with MiXCR, one entry per CDR3 protein. The repertoire holds about 900,000 distinct CDR3 sequences, with around an eighth as singletons. The CDR3 totals 15 residues. V lost 2 bases and J 2 bases, leaving 12 bases between the germline ends. Looked up from germline, CDR1 is MNHEY and CDR2 is SVGAGI. The same sample was also used in a study of yellow fever vaccine responses in identical twins.

The sequence was obtained from a young woman in good health. The V and J genes are TRBV6-5 and TRBJ1-1; D possibly corresponds to TRBD1 (6 bases). The sequencing sample was made of PBMCs. In nucleotides, the CDR3 is TGTGCCAGCAGTTACGCACAGGGCGGAAACACTGAAGCTTTCTTT. This translates into CASSYAQGGNTEAFF.